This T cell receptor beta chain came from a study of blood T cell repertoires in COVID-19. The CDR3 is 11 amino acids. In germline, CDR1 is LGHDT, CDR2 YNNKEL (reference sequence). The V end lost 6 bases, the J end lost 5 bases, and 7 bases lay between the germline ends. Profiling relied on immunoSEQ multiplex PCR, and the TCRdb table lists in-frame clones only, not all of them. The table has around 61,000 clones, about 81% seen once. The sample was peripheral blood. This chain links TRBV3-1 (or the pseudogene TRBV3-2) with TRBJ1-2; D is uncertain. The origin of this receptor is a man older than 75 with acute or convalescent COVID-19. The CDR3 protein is CASSHGYGYTF. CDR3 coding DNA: TGTGCCAGCAGTCACGGGTATGGCTACACCTTC.